Here is one T cell receptor (beta chain) with its context. cDNA for TCRalpha and TCRbeta was amplified by nested PCRs of about 15 then roughly 10 cycles. TCRdb reanalyzed the 5' RACE reads, giving one entry per CDR3 protein sequence and no DNA. Its table lists 200,000 to 250,000 distinct CDR3 sequences. The data derive from a study of monozygotic twins with inflammatory bowel disease. Unsorted whole blood yielded the total RNA, with T cells left unselected. The clonotype was recovered from a human donor with ulcerative colitis or Crohn's disease, or a healthy co-twin of an affected twin (not recorded which). Sequenced: blood.

CDR3 amino acids: CASSVGARGGGSQETQYF. The rearrangement uses TRBV9 and TRBJ2-5; TCRdb proposes TRBD1, but this gene call is untestable without DNA. This CDR3 comprises 18 residues. Per germline, CDR1 SGDLS and CDR2 YYNGEE.